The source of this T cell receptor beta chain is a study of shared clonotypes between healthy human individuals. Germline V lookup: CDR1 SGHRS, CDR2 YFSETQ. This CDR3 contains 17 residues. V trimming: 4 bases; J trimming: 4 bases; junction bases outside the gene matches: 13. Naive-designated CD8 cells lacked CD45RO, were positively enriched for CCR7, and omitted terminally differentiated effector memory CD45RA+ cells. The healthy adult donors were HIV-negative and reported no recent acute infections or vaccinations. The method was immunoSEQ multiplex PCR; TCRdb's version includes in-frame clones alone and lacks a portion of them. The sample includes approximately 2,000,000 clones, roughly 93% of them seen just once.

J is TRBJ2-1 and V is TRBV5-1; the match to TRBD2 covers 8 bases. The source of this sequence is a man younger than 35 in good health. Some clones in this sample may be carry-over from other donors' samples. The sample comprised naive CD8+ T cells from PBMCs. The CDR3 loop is CASSINSWSSGYNEQFF. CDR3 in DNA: TGCGCCAGCAGCATCAACTCGTGGTCTAGCGGGTACAATGAGCAGTTCTTC.